The 28 T cell receptor beta chains below all came from one sample that was sequenced in a study of blood T cell repertoires in COVID-19. Only in-frame clones appear in the TCRdb table, and some are missing; sequencing was by immunoSEQ multiplex PCR. Of approximately 220,000 clones detected, roughly 87% appear once; the ten largest clones hold just over 2.5%. The specimen was PBMCs or T cells enriched from blood (not recorded which). Receptors originate from a woman aged 25 to 45 with acute COVID-19.

The rearrangement uses TRBV5-1 and TRBJ1-2; 7 nucleotides match TRBD1. The CDR3 runs to 12 residues. Germline CDR1 and CDR2: SGHRS and YFSETQ. V gave up 4 bases and J gave up 8 bases; unmatched junction bases: 5. This chain's CDR3 is CASSGGQLGYTF. CDR3 in DNA: TGCGCCAGCAGCGGGGGACAGTTGGGCTACACCTTC.

The chain links TRBV10-2 to TRBJ2-7; TRBD1 aligns across 8 bases. The V gene's germline CDR1 is WSHSY and CDR2 SAAADI. The CDR3 extends over 12 amino acids. The V gene end was trimmed by 8 bases and the J gene end by 3 bases; junction bases not matched to a gene: 3. In DNA form, the CDR3 reads TGCGCCAGCGGACAGGGTAACTACGAGCAGTACTTC. This encodes CASGQGNYEQYF.

The chain is built from TRBV4-1 and TRBJ2-7, with TRBD2 identical over 9 bases. Trimming cost V 4 bases and J 0 bases; bases outside gene matches: 4. The CDR3 contains 15 residues. The germline CDR1 and CDR2 sequences are MGHRA and YSYEKL. The CDR3 DNA reads as TGCGCCAGCAGCCTAAGCGGGGGGTCCTCCTACGAGCAGTACTTC. Translated, it gives CASSLSGGSSYEQYF.

The chain links TRBV4-1 to TRBJ2-1; 8 nucleotides match TRBD2. Germline V CDR1 and CDR2: MGHRA, YSYEKL. This CDR3 has 17 amino acids. V trimming: 3 bases; J trimming: 4 bases; junction bases outside the gene matches: 11. CDR3 in amino acids: CASSHSSGDTPYNEQFF. The CDR3 DNA follows: TGCGCCAGCAGCCACAGTAGCGGGGACACCCCTTACAATGAGCAGTTCTTC.

V is TRBV4-3 and J is TRBJ1-3; 9 bases map to TRBD1. The germline V gene encodes CDR1 LGHNA and CDR2 YSLEER. The CDR3 has 16 amino acids. V lost 0 bases and J lost 3; bases outside the gene matches: 3. The CDR3 sequence is CASSQDTDRGGNTIYF. The CDR3 DNA sequence: TGCGCCAGCAGCCAAGATACGGACAGGGGTGGAAACACCATATATTTT.

This rearrangement joins TRBV6-2 or TRBV6-3 to TRBJ2-1, with D maybe TRBD1 (6 bases). Germline assignment: CDR1 MNHEY and CDR2 SVGEGT. This CDR3 is built from 16 residues. V gave up 2 bases and J gave up 6 bases, with 17 bases separating them. The CDR3 sequence is CASSYEVRQAPNEQFF. The CDR3 nucleotides are TGTGCCAGCAGTTACGAGGTTCGACAGGCTCCCAATGAGCAGTTCTTC.

This chain connects TRBV5-4 to TRBJ2-1; tentatively, D is TRBD2 (6 bases). This CDR3 region has 16 residues. The germline V and J ends were trimmed by 2 bases and 5 bases, with 17 bases remaining between them. The germline V gene has CDR1 SGHNT and CDR2 YYREEE (reference sequence). Here the CDR3 reads CASSFGGAKADNEQFF. For the CDR3, the DNA is TGTGCCAGCAGCTTTGGAGGGGCCAAGGCGGACAATGAGCAGTTCTTC.

The chain couples TRBV19 to TRBJ1-3; D gene uncertain. Germline V CDR1 and CDR2: LNHDA, SQIVND (reference sequence). Trimming pared 9 bases from V and 2 bases from J, leaving 8 bases between. The CDR3 has 12 residues. CDR3 in amino acids: CASRLPGNTIYF. For the CDR3, the DNA is TGTGCCAGCAGGCTTCCTGGAAACACCATATATTTT.

This sequence joins TRBV19 and TRBJ2-3; D remains ambiguous. With 5 bases removed from V and 0 bases from J, the gap between germline ends came to 12 bases. This CDR3 region has 15 residues. In germline, CDR1 is LNHDA, CDR2 SQIVND (reference sequence). This CDR3 is CASSLGPLSTDTQYF. DNA for the CDR3: TGTGCCAGTAGTCTCGGTCCCCTGAGCACAGATACGCAGTATTTT.

V is TRBV18 and J is TRBJ1-1; 8 nucleotides agree with TRBD1. CDR3 length: 15 residues. Germline CDR1 and CDR2: KGHSH and LQKENI. J lost 1 base, V lost 3 bases, and 4 bases had no gene match. CDR3 amino acids: CASSPTDRANTEAFF. The CDR3 DNA reads TGTGCCAGCTCACCTACGGACAGGGCGAACACTGAAGCTTTCTTT.

The chain combines TRBV12-3 or TRBV12-4 with TRBJ2-1; 8 bases are a match to TRBD2. This CDR3 has 12 residues. Losses at the gene ends were 6 bases for V and 6 bases for J; bases not matched to a gene: 1. CDR3 amino acids: CASRGTSNEQFF. The CDR3 coding sequence is TGTGCCAGCAGAGGGACTAGCAATGAGCAGTTCTTC.

The chain uses TRBV18 and TRBJ2-2; TRBD2 might be the D (6 bases). Trimming took 3 bases from V and 4 from J, leaving 15 bases between them. The germline CDR1 and CDR2 sequences are KGHSH and LQKENI. The CDR3 runs 16 residues. The CDR3 DNA is TGTGCCAGCTCACCGATCACGGGGGATCTCACCGGGGAGCTGTTTTTT. This codes for CASSPITGDLTGELFF.

This chain connects TRBV10-3 to TRBJ2-1, with 12 bases fitting TRBD2. V dropped 0 bases and J dropped 5; count of bases not matched to a gene: 2. This CDR3 region has 16 residues. Germline V gene sequence: CDR1 ENHRY, CDR2 SYGVKD. The CDR3 coding sequence is TGTGCCATCAGTGAGTCCACTAGCGGGGGGAACAATGAGCAGTTCTTC. Translation gives CAISESTSGGNNEQFF.

V usage is TRBV30 and J usage is TRBJ1-5; a weak D match, TRBD1 (5 bases). Trimming stripped 0 bases from V and 4 bases from J, with 7 bases between. The CDR3 has 13 amino acids. CDR1 GTSNPN and CDR2 SVGIG come from the germline V gene (reference sequence). Here the CDR3 reads CAWSVSGNQPQHF. CDR3 DNA: TGTGCCTGGAGTGTTTCAGGGAATCAGCCCCAGCATTTT.

A few counts support this clone. The CDR3 region has the DNA TGTGCCAGTAGCCCGACAGGGGAGGACGGGGAGCTGTTTTTT. It translates to CASSPTGEDGELFF. The chain recombines TRBV19 with TRBJ2-2; 8 bases are shared with TRBD1. The CDR3 loop spans 14 amino acids. CDR1 and CDR2 from the germline V gene are LNHDA and SQIVND (reference sequence). Unmatched junction bases numbered 7, after V lost 6 bases and J lost 7 bases.

The chain couples TRBV6-5 to TRBJ1-5, with D unclear. Germline CDR1 MNHEY, CDR2 SVGAGI. The germline V and J ends were trimmed by 4 bases and 4 bases, with 8 bases remaining between them. The CDR3 extends over 13 amino acids. The CDR3: CASSLHGNQPQHF. The CDR3 nucleotides are TGTGCCAGCAGTTTACACGGGAATCAGCCCCAGCATTTT.

This clone was found once. The rearrangement joins TRBV19 to TRBJ2-3; 9 bases are a match to TRBD1. This CDR3 region has 14 residues. Trimming cost V 3 bases and J 3 bases; bases outside gene matches: 1. Germline lookup yields CDR1 LNHDA and CDR2 SQIVND (reference sequence). The DNA for the CDR3 is TGTGCCAGTAGTATGGGACAGGGAACAGATACGCAGTATTTT. Residues: CASSMGQGTDTQYF. The entire variable domain, with the rest obtained from reference TRBV19 and TRBJ2-3, is as follows: DGGITQSPKYLFRKEGQNVTLSCEQNLNHDAMYWYRQDPGQGLRLIYYSQIVNDFQKGDIAEGYSVSREKKESFPLTVTSAQKNPTAFYLCASSMGQGTDTQYFGPGTRLTVL.

This clone has only a few counts. The chain combines TRBV2 with TRBJ1-1; no firm D call. The V gene's germline CDR1 is SNHLY and CDR2 FYNNEI. V lost 3 bases to trimming and J lost 4 bases, with 15 bases between them. This CDR3 spans 15 amino acids. DNA for the CDR3: TGTGCCAGCAGTGATAGGTCAGGTGGGAGCACTGAAGCTTTCTTT. This gives the protein CASSDRSGGSTEAFF.

V and J are TRBV13 and TRBJ2-7, with 15 positions matching TRBD2. In germline, CDR1 is PRHDT, CDR2 FYEKMQ (reference sequence). The CDR3 has 15 residues. V lost 6 bases and J lost 7; bases outside the gene matches: 7. CDR3 sequence: CASSWTSGGEEEQYF. Here the CDR3 DNA reads TGTGCCAGCAGTTGGACTAGCGGGGGGGAGGAAGAGCAGTACTTC.

J is TRBJ1-3 and V is TRBV14, with 8 bases lining up with TRBD1. The V gene end was trimmed by 4 bases and the J gene end by 6 bases; junction bases not matched to a gene: 5. Germline V gene lookup returns CDR1 SGHDN and CDR2 FVKESK. There are 14 residues in the CDR3. CDR3 region: CASSRTGTLNTIYF. The DNA for the CDR3 is TGTGCCAGCAGCCGGACAGGGACTTTAAACACCATATATTTT.

The count of this clone is one. The V gene is TRBV27, the J gene TRBJ2-7, with D perhaps matching TRBD2 (6 bases). Germline loops: CDR1 MNHEY, CDR2 SMNVEV (reference sequence). This CDR3 spans 13 amino acids. The V end lost 5 bases, the J end lost 2 bases, and 10 bases lay between the germline ends. The CDR3 nucleotides are TGTGCCAGCAGTGGAGGGGCGACCTACGAGCAGTACTTC. Amino acid sequence: CASSGGATYEQYF.

The chain is built from TRBV12-3 or TRBV12-4 and TRBJ2-3; the D is unclear. CDR3 length: 13 amino acids. V was pared by 5 bases and J by 2 bases, with 8 bases between. CDR3 bases: TGTGCCAGCAGTCCCGTCCTCACAGATACGCAGTATTTT. Translation gives CASSPVLTDTQYF.

The V gene is TRBV12-3 or TRBV12-4, the J gene TRBJ1-5; D is ambiguous. V lost 4 bases, J lost 5 bases, and 6 bases lay in between. This CDR3 spans 12 amino acids. CDR3 loop: CASSWADQPQHF. The CDR3 DNA follows: TGTGCCAGCAGTTGGGCTGATCAGCCCCAGCATTTT.

The V and J genes are TRBV5-6 and TRBJ1-4, with 9 bases identical to TRBD1. This CDR3 has 16 amino acids. Germline trimming cut 0 bases from V and 6 bases from J; bases unmatched to any gene: 6. Germline V lookup: CDR1 SGHDT, CDR2 YYEEEE. The CDR3 DNA reads as TGTGCCAGCAGCTTGGGGGGACAGGGAAGGGATGAAAAACTGTTTTTT. Residues: CASSLGGQGRDEKLFF.

A few counts support this clone. The gene calls are TRBV6-5 and TRBJ1-2; maybe TRBD1 (5 bases). Germline lookup yields CDR1 MNHEY and CDR2 SVGAGI. Deletions cut 6 bases from V and 3 bases from J, with 14 bases between. The CDR3 is 14 residues long. In nucleotides, the CDR3 is TGTGCCAGCAGACAGGTAGCCTCAGACTATGGCTACACCTTC. This codes for CASRQVASDYGYTF.

The V and J genes are TRBV11-3 and TRBJ2-1; the match to TRBD1 covers 7 bases. Germline CDR1 is SGHNT and CDR2 is YENEEA. After removal of 3 bases from V and 10 bases from J, the junction contained 6 bases not matched to a gene. The CDR3 has 13 residues. CDR3 region: CASSLAQGTEQFF. The CDR3 DNA sequence: TGTGCCAGCAGCTTGGCACAGGGGACCGAGCAGTTCTTC.

This chain uses TRBV6-1 with TRBJ2-3; D is ambiguous. CDR1 MNHNS and CDR2 SASEGT come from the germline V gene. The CDR3 contains 14 residues. The ends were cut back, 3 bases at V and 4 bases at J, with 11 bases in the middle. The CDR3 DNA reads TGTGCCAGCAGTGAGGCCAGAGGCGCAGATACGCAGTATTTT. It yields the protein CASSEARGADTQYF.

V usage is TRBV12-5 and J usage is TRBJ2-5, with a weak D call TRBD1 (6 bases). V was clipped by 2 bases and J by 1 base, with 11 bases between them. Germline CDR1 LGHNT, CDR2 FRNRAP. CDR3 length: 15 amino acids. The DNA for the CDR3 is TGTGCTAGTGGTTTGAACAGGGCGATCCAAGAGACCCAGTACTTC. Its protein is CASGLNRAIQETQYF.